This T cell receptor (beta chain) was sequenced during a study of CD8+CD57+ T cells in acquired aplastic anemia. This clonotype came up many times. The antigen is undetermined. Genomic DNA was employed as the template in profiling TCR beta VDJ and CDR3. Via MiXCR, TCRdb re-called the reads, giving one row per CDR3 protein. The sample has around 140,000 distinct CDR3 sequences; 41% are singletons. General study findings and limits: Between the patient and control groups, CD8+ Simpson's diversity did not differ significantly.

This CDR3 region has 16 residues. Deletions cut 3 bases from V and 2 bases from J, with 16 bases between. The J gene is TRBJ2-5, the V gene TRBV12-3 or TRBV12-4; no firm D call. Sequencing was done on a sample of sorted CD4+, CD8+, or CD8+CD57+ T cells (not recorded which) from PBMCs. This clonotype was sampled from a human donor in good health, serving as a control. The CDR3 loop is CASSFTQIRRQETQYF. The CDR3 DNA reads TGTGCCAGCAGTTTCACCCAAATCAGACGGCAAGAGACCCAGTACTTC.